This TCR beta chain derives from a study of T cells in localized non-small cell lung cancer. CDR3 size: 17 residues. CDR1 is SGHVS and CDR2 is FQNEAQ in the germline V gene. Unmatched junction bases numbered 13, after V lost 5 bases and J lost 5 bases. General study findings and limits: Investigators sequenced only a single tumor region, leaving heterogeneity possible. Adjacent lung had a median around 60 of the 100 largest tumor clones.

A word on this clone: Its antigen is currently unknown.

Profiled with immunoSEQ multiplex PCR; TCRdb holds only in-frame clones, not every one. Of roughly 34,000 clones listed, 75% to 90% are singletons. Source: peripheral blood mononuclear cells, taken before any cancer treatment. The receptor was isolated from a man aged 35 to 70 with stage III lung adenocarcinoma. The chain links TRBV7-8 to TRBJ1-4; 8 bases map to TRBD1. The CDR3 reads CASSKTHDRGQNEKLFF. The CDR3 DNA sequence: TGTGCCAGCAGCAAGACCCACGACAGGGGCCAAAATGAAAAACTGTTTTTT.